A single sample is the source of the 16 T cell receptor beta chains below, sequenced in a study of blood T cell repertoires in COVID-19. Assay: immunoSEQ multiplex PCR; the TCRdb copy retains only in-frame clones and omits some. In the table there are 250,000 to 350,000 clones, roughly nine tenths of which are singletons. The material sequenced was peripheral blood. Receptors were obtained from a woman aged 50 to 60 who had recovered from COVID-19.

V gene TRBV9 combines with J gene TRBJ1-3; 7 bases match TRBD1. Trimming at V came to 3 bases and at J to 0 bases, leaving 3 bases not matched to a gene. The CDR3 extends over 15 amino acids. Germline V gene lookup returns CDR1 SGDLS and CDR2 YYNGEE. The CDR3 DNA is TGTGCCAGCAGCGGGGGACAGTTCTCTGGAAACACCATATATTTT. Residues: CASSGGQFSGNTIYF.

Only one count was recorded for this clone. This chain links TRBV19 with TRBJ2-3; D gene unclear. CDR1 LNHDA and CDR2 SQIVND come from the germline V gene (reference sequence). The CDR3 length is 14 residues. Trimming cost V 3 bases and J 1 base, with 8 bases left between them. CDR3: CASSMPPGTDTQYF. CDR3 coding DNA: TGTGCCAGTAGTATGCCCCCGGGCACAGATACGCAGTATTTT.

The CDR3, as DNA: TGTGCCATCAGTGCCCGGGGGGAAGAGACCCAGTACTTC. It yields the protein CAISARGEETQYF. This chain joins TRBV10-3 and TRBJ2-5, with TRBD2 matching over 7 bases. The CDR3 is 13 residues long. Germline CDR1 ENHRY, CDR2 SYGVKD. The V gene end was trimmed by 4 bases and the J gene end by 3 bases; junction bases not matched to a gene: 2.

V is TRBV18 and J is TRBJ2-5, with D uncertain. Between the trimmed V and J ends, which lost 4 bases and 4 bases, there was a span of 13 bases. CDR1 is KGHSH, CDR2 LQKENI, per germline. This CDR3 region has 14 residues. This CDR3 reads CASSQTTKGETQYF. The CDR3 coding sequence is TGTGCCAGCTCACAGACAACAAAAGGAGAGACCCAGTACTTC.

This sequence joins TRBV7-6 and TRBJ2-3; 12 nucleotides line up with TRBD1. J lost 11 bases, V lost 2 bases, and 8 bases had no gene match. CDR1 is SGHVS, CDR2 FNYEAQ, per germline. This CDR3 is 15 amino acids long. In DNA, the CDR3 is TGTGCCAGCAGCTTACCGGGACAGGGGGCTCAGGGGCAGTATTTT. Translating it yields CASSLPGQGAQGQYF.

This chain uses TRBV20-1 with TRBJ1-4, with D possibly TRBD1 on 6 matching bases. V dropped 8 bases and J dropped 7 bases, with 17 bases sitting between them. The CDR3 loop spans 13 amino acids. Per the germline V gene, CDR1 is DFQATT and CDR2 is SNEGSKA (reference sequence). The CDR3 protein is CSSSGGLGEKLFF. Written as DNA, the CDR3 is TGCAGTTCGAGTGGGGGGCTGGGTGAAAAACTGTTTTTT.

The V gene is TRBV7-9, the J gene TRBJ1-2; D may be TRBD1 (5 bases). V lost 7 bases and J lost 4, with 19 bases in between. The CDR3 consists of 15 residues. Germline lookup yields CDR1 SEHNR and CDR2 FQNEAQ (reference sequence). DNA of the CDR3: TGTGCCAGCACCCACGACTGGACATCCAGCTATGGCTACACCTTC. Translating it yields CASTHDWTSSYGYTF.

V is TRBV19 and J is TRBJ2-3, with TRBD1 matching 9 bases. Per the germline V gene, CDR1 is LNHDA and CDR2 is SQIVND (reference sequence). The V and J ends lost 6 bases and 5 bases, in that order; junction bases with no gene match: 3. The CDR3 consists of 13 residues. DNA of the CDR3: TGTGCCAGTAGGACAGGGGGGGGAGATACGCAGTATTTT. This gives the protein CASRTGGGDTQYF.

The genes are TRBV24-1 and TRBJ2-2, with TRBD1 matching 7 bases. The V segment lost 2 bases and the J segment 1 base; nucleotides outside the gene matches: 9. Per germline, CDR1 KGHDR and CDR2 SFDVKD. The CDR3 is 18 amino acids. Here the CDR3 DNA reads TGTGCCACCAGTGATTGGACAGGTTTCCATCTGAACACCGGGGAGCTGTTTTTT. Translated: CATSDWTGFHLNTGELFF.

The genes are TRBV27 and TRBJ1-1; tentatively, D is TRBD1 (6 bases). CDR1 and CDR2 from the germline V gene are MNHEY and SMNVEV (reference sequence). The CDR3 has 15 amino acids. Trimming shortened V by 0 bases and J by 4 bases, and 12 bases separated the two germline ends. This chain's CDR3 is CASSLSGGGATEAFF. CDR3 sequence (DNA): TGTGCCAGCAGTTTATCGGGAGGGGGTGCCACTGAAGCTTTCTTT.

This clone has a handful of counts. This rearrangement joins TRBV7-6 to TRBJ2-7, with 9 bases matching TRBD1. The V gene end was trimmed by 2 bases and the J gene end by 7 bases; junction bases not matched to a gene: 6. The CDR3 has 14 residues. Germline CDR1 reads SGHVS; CDR2 reads FNYEAQ. CDR3 coding DNA: TGTGCCAGCAGCTTATCACAGGGGGCAAAGGAGCAGTACTTC. Translation: CASSLSQGAKEQYF.

The V and J genes are TRBV5-1 and TRBJ2-7; D remains unclear. Trimming removed 0 bases from V and 0 bases from J, with 7 bases in between. The CDR3 spans 14 residues. The germline V gene encodes CDR1 SGHRS and CDR2 YFSETQ. CDR3 nucleotides: TGCGCCAGCAGCTTGGACAGTTTCTCCTACGAGCAGTACTTC. This translates into CASSLDSFSYEQYF.

The chain carries TRBV7-9 and TRBJ1-2; 9 bases are a match to TRBD1. Germline CDR1 reads SEHNR; CDR2 reads FQNEAQ (reference sequence). Trimming at V came to 4 bases and at J to 4 bases, leaving 13 bases not matched to a gene. The CDR3 spans 17 residues. The CDR3 reads CASSSRDREGDAYGYTF. As DNA, the CDR3 is TGTGCCAGCAGCTCCCGGGACAGGGAAGGGGACGCCTATGGCTACACCTTC. The full variable domain, its missing parts supplied by reference TRBV7-9 and TRBJ1-2, is DTGVSQNPRHKITKRGQNVTFRCDPISEHNRLYWYRQTLGQGPEFLTYFQNEAQLEKSRLLSDRFSAERPKGSFSTLEIQRTEQGDSAMYLCASSSRDREGDAYGYTFGSGTRLTVV.

The CDR3 DNA reads TGTGCCAGCAGCTTTTCCAGGGGCCCGATTGGGGACACCATATATTTT. Translated: CASSFSRGPIGDTIYF. The V and J genes are TRBV7-2 and TRBJ1-3; a weak D match, TRBD1 (6 bases). The germline V and J ends were trimmed by 3 bases and 8 bases, with 20 bases remaining between them. Germline V lookup: CDR1 SGHTA, CDR2 FQGNSA. CDR3 length: 16 amino acids.

In DNA, the CDR3 is TGTGCCTGGAGTGTACTCCTAGCGGGGCGCCTTAACTCGAACACCGGGGAGCTGTTTTTT. Translated, it gives CAWSVLLAGRLNSNTGELFF. This sequence joins TRBV30 and TRBJ2-2; 9 bases match TRBD2. V was pared by 0 bases and J by 0 bases, with 14 bases of the junction left unmatched. CDR1 and CDR2 from the germline V gene are GTSNPN and SVGIG (reference sequence). The CDR3 runs to 20 residues.

The chain uses TRBV6-5 and TRBJ2-5; 10 bases line up with TRBD1. CDR1 is MNHEY and CDR2 is SVGAGI in the germline V gene. The CDR3 totals 15 residues. Germline trimming cut 10 bases from V and 4 bases from J; bases unmatched to any gene: 12. The CDR3 DNA reads as TGTGCCACACAGTTAGCCGGACAGGGGGGAGAGACCCAGTACTTC. Protein: CATQLAGQGGETQYF.